This TCR beta chain was identified during a study of blood T cell repertoires in COVID-19. Study as a whole: PBMCs, B-cell-depleted T cells, or T cells provided the cDNA or gDNA that made up the material.

V was clipped by 6 bases and J by 5 bases; unmatched bases: 4. Germline V gives CDR1 SNHLY, CDR2 FYNNEI. This CDR3 spans 14 amino acids. Measured with immunoSEQ multiplex PCR; TCRdb has only the in-frame clones, and not every one. The sample lists roughly 260,000 clones; about 90% were seen once. The chain uses TRBV2 and TRBJ1-4; 9 bases align to TRBD1. The clonotype was recovered from a woman aged 50 to 60 who had recovered from COVID-19. Sequencing was done on a sample of peripheral blood. CDR3 residues: CASRIQGANEKLFF. CDR3 in DNA: TGTGCCAGCAGGATACAGGGGGCGAATGAAAAACTGTTTTTT.